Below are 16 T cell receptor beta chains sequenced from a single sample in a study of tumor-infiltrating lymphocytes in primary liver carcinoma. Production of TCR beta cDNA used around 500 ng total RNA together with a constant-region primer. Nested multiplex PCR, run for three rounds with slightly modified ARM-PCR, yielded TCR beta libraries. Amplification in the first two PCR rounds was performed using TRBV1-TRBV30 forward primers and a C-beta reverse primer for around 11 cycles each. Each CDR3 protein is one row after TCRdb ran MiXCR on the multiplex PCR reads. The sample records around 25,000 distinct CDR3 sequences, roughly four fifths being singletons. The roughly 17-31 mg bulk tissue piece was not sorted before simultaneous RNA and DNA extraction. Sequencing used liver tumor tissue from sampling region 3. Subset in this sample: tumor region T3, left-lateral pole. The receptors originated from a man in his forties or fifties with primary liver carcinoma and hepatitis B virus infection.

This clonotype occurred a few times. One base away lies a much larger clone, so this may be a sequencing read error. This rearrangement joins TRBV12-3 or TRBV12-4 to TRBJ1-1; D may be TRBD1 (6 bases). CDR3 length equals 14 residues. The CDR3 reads CASSFQGINTEASF. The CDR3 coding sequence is TGTGCCAGCAGTTTCCAGGGGATAAACACTGAAGCTTCCTTT.

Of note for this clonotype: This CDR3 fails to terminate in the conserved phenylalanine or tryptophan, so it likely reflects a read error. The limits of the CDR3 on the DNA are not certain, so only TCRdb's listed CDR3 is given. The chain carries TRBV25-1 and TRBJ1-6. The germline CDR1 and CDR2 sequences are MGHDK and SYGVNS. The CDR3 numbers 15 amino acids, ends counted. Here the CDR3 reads CASSDRGIYNSPFHL.

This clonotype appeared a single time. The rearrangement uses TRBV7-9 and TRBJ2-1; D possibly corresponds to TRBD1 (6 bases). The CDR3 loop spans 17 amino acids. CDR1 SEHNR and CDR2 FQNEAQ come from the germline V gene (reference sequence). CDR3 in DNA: TGTGTGAGCAGCATACCATATCAGGGGCCTAAAACAAATGAGCAGTTCTTC. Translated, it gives CVSSIPYQGPKTNEQFF.

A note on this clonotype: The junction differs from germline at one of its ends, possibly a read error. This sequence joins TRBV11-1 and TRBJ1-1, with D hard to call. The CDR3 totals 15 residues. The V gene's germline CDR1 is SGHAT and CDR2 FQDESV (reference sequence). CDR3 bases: TGTGCCAGCAGCGCCGGACCCAGTATGATCGCTGAAACTTTCTTT. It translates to CASSAGPSMIAETFF.

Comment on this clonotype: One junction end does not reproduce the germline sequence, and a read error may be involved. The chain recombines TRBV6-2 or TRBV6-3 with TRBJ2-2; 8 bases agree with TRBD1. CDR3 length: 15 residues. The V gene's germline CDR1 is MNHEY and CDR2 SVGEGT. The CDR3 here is CASESWTGHTGEPFF. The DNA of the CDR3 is TGTGCCAGCGAATCCTGGACAGGGCACACCGGGGAGCCGTTTTTT.

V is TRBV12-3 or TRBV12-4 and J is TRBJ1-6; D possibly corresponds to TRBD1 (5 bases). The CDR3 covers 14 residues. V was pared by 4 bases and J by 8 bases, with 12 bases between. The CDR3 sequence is CASSSTLGHSPLHF. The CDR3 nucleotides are TGTGCCAGCAGTTCTACACTGGGACATTCACCCCTCCACTTT.

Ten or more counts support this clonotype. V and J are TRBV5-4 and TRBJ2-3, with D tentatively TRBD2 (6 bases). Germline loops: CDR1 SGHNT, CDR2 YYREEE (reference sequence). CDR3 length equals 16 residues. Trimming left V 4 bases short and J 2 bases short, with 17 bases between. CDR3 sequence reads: CASSPPTGTFTDTQYF. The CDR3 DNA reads TGTGCCAGCAGCCCTCCTACCGGGACTTTCACAGATACGCAGTATTTT.

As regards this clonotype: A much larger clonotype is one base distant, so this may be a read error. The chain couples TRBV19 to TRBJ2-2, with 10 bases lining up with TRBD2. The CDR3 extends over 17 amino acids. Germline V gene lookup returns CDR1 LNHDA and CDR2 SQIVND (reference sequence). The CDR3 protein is CASSKVLAGVFTRELFF. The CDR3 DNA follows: TGTGCCAGTAGCAAGGTGCTAGCGGGAGTGTTCACCAGGGAGCTGTTTTTT.

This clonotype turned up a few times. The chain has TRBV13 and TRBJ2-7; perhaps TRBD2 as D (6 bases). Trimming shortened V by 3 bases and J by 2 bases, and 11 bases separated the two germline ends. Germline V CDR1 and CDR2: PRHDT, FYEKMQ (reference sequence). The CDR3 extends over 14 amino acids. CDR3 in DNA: TGTGCCAGCAGCTTGACTAGTGGCACCTACGAGCAGTACTTC. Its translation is CASSLTSGTYEQYF.

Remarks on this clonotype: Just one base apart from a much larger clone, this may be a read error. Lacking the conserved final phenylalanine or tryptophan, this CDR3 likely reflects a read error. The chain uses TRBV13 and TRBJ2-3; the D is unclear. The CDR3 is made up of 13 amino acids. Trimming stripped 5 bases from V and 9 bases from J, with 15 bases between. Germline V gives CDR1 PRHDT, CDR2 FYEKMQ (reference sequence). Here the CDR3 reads CASSLRSIGTQYL. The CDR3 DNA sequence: TGTGCCAGCAGCCTCCGCTCGATTGGCACGCAGTATCTT.

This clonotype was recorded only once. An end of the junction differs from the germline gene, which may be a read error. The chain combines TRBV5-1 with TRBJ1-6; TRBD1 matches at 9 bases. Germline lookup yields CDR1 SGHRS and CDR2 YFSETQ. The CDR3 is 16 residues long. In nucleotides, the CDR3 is TGCTCCAGCAGCCCAAGGTCGGGACAGGGTATTTCACCCCTCCACTTT. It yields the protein CSSSPRSGQGISPLHF.

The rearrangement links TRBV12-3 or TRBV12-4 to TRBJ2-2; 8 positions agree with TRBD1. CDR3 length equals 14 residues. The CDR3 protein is CANSHNRGAGELFF. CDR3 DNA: TGTGCAAACAGCCACAACAGGGGGGCCGGGGAGCTGTTTTTT.

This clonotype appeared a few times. CDR3 amino acids: CASSMGTGGSYGQYF. The CDR3 region has the DNA TGTGCCAGCAGTATGGGGACAGGGGGGTCTTACGGGCAATACTTC. The chain joins TRBV12-3 or TRBV12-4 to TRBJ2-7; TRBD1 aligns across 11 bases. J lost 13 bases, V lost 5 bases, and 16 bases had no gene match. This CDR3 comprises 15 residues.

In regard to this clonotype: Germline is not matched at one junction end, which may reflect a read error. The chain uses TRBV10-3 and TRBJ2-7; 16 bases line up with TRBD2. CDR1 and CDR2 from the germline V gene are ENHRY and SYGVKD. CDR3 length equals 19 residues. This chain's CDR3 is CVITKRSGLAGGLSYEQYF. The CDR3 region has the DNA TGTGTCATCACCAAACGATCGGGACTAGCGGGAGGGTTATCATACGAGCAGTACTTC.

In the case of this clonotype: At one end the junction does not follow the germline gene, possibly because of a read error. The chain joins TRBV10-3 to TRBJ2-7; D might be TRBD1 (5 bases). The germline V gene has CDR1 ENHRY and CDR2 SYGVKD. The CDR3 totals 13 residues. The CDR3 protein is CAISESRADELYF. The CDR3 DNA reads TGTGCCATCAGTGAATCCAGGGCGGACGAGCTGTACTTC.

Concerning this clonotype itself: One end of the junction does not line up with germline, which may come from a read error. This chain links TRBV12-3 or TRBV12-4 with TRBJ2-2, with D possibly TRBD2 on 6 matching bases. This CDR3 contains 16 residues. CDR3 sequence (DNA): TGTGCCAGCGGTTCACGGGACTGGCGGTTCACCGAGGAGCTGTTTTTT. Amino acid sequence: CASGSRDWRFTEELFF.